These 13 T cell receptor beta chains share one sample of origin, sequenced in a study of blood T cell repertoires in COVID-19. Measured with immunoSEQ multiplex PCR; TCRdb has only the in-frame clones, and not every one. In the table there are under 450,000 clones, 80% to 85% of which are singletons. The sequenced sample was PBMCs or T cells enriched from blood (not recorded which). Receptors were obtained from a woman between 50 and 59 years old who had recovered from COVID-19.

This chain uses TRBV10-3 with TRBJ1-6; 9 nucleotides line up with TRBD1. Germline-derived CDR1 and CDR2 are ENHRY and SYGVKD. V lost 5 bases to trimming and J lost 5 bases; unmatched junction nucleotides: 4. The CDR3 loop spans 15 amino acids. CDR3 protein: CAISSGTGNNSPLHF. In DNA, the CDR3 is TGTGCCATCAGTTCCGGGACAGGGAATAATTCACCCCTCCACTTT.

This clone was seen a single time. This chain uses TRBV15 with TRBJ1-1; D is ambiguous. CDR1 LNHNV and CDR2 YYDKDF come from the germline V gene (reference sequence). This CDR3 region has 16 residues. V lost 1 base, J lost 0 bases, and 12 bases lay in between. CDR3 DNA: TGTGCCACCAGCAGAGTGGCTTGGGCCATGAACACTGAAGCTTTCTTT. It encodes CATSRVAWAMNTEAFF. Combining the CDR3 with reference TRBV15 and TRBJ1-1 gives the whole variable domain DAMVIQNPRYQVTQFGKPVTLSCSQTLNHNVMYWYQQKSSQAPKLLFHYYDKDFNNEADTPDNFQSRRPNTSFCFLDIRSPGLGDTAMYLCATSRVAWAMNTEAFFGQGTRLTVV.

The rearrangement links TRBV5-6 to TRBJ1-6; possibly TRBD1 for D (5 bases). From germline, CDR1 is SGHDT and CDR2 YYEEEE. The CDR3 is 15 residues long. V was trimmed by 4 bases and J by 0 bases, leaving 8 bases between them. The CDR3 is CASSPGNSYNSPLHF. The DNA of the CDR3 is TGTGCCAGCAGCCCAGGGAACTCCTATAATTCACCCCTCCACTTT. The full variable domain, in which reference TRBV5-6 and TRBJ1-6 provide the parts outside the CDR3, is DAGVTQSPTHLIKTRGQQVTLRCSPKSGHDTVSWYQQALGQGPQFIFQYYEEEERQRGNFPDRFSGHQFPNYSSELNVNALLLGDSALYLCASSPGNSYNSPLHFGNGTRLTVT.

CDR3: CASSQGTSGRLSETQYF. The CDR3 DNA sequence: TGTGCCAGCAGCCAAGGGACTAGCGGGAGACTTTCGGAGACCCAGTACTTC. The V and J genes are TRBV3-1 (or the pseudogene TRBV3-2) and TRBJ2-5, with 13 bases matching TRBD2. Trimming removed 1 base from V and 5 bases from J; junction bases left unmatched: 7. Germline loops: CDR1 LGHDT, CDR2 YNNKEL (reference sequence). CDR3 size: 17 residues.

The CDR3 spells CASSVGGVQPQHF. As DNA, the CDR3 is TGTGCCAGCAGCGTAGGGGGGGTTCAGCCCCAGCATTTT. The J gene is TRBJ1-5, the V gene TRBV9; a possible D gene is TRBD1 (5 bases). The ends were cut back, 0 bases at V and 6 bases at J, with 7 bases in the middle. The germline V gene encodes CDR1 SGDLS and CDR2 YYNGEE. The CDR3 totals 13 residues.

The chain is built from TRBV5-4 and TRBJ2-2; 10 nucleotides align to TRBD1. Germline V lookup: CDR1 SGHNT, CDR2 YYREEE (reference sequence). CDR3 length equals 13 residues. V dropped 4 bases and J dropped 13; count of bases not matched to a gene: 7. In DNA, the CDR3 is TGTGCCAGCAGCCAGGACAGGGGGGTGGTGCTGTTTTTT. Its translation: CASSQDRGVVLFF.

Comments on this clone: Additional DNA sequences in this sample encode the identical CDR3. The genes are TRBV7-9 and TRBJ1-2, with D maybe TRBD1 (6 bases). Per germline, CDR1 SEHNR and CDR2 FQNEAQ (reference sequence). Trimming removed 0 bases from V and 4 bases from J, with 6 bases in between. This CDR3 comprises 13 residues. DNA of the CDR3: TGTGCCAGCAGCTTAGCAGGGGGCTATGGCTACACCTTC. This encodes CASSLAGGYGYTF.

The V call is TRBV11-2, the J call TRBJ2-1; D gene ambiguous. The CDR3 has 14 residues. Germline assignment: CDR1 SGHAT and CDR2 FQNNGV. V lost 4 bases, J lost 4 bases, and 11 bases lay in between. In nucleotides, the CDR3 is TGTGCCAGCAGCTCCCTCCTTAGATACAATGAGCAGTTCTTC. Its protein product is CASSSLLRYNEQFF.

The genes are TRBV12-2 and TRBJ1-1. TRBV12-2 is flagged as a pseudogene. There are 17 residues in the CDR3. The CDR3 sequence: CASRSTIGGVWCTEAFF. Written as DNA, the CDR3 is TGTGCAAGTCGCTCTACAATCGGGGGGGTCTGGTGTACTGAAGCTTTCTTT.

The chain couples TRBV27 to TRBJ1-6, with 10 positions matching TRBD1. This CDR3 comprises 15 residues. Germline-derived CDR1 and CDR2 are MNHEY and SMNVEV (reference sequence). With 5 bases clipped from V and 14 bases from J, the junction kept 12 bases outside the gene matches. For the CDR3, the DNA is TGTGCCAGCAGTCGGACCGGGACAGGGGATTGGGCCCTCCACTTT. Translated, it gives CASSRTGTGDWALHF.

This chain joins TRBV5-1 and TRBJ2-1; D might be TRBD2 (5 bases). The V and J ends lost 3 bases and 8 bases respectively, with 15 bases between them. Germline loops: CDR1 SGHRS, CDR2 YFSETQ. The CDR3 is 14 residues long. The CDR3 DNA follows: TGCGCCAGCAGCTCAGTCACCGGGATCGATGAGCAGTTCTTC. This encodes CASSSVTGIDEQFF.

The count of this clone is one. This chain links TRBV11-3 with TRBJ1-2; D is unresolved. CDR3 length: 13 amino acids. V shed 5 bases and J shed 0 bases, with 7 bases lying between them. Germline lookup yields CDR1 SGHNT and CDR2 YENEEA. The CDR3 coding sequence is TGTGCCAGCAGCCGATCAGCTAACTATGGCTACACCTTC. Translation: CASSRSANYGYTF.

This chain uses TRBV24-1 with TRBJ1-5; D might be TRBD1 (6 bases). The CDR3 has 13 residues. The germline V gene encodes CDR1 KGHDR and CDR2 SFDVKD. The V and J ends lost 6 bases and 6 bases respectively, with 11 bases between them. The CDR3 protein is CATSPGGSQPQHF. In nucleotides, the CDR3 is TGTGCCACCAGTCCTGGGGGCAGTCAGCCCCAGCATTTT.